This T cell receptor (beta chain) comes out of a study of shared clonotypes between healthy human individuals. Looked up from germline, CDR1 is SEHNR and CDR2 is FQNEAQ (reference sequence). The CDR3 is 18 residues long. J lost 0 bases, V lost 4 bases, and 10 bases had no gene match. Assay: immunoSEQ multiplex PCR; the TCRdb copy retains only in-frame clones and omits some. The sample holds millions of clones, approximately 92% seen once. The J gene is TRBJ2-2, the V gene TRBV7-9, with 8 bases that match TRBD1. The receptor comes from a man between 18 and 35 years old in good health. Sequences were obtained from naive CD4+ T cells sorted from blood. Regarding subset: CD45RA+ positively selected. CDR3 sequence reads: CASSSGPNRGSNTGELFF. CDR3 DNA sequence: TGTGCCAGCAGCTCAGGCCCCAACAGGGGGTCGAACACCGGGGAGCTGTTTTTT.